This T cell receptor beta chain comes out of a study of cytomegalovirus exposure and HLA in healthy donors. Overall study findings and caveats: It is likely that the observed cluster of highly shared sequence variants was a sequencing artifact. Earlier results showed most TCR beta V segments being productive about 87% or about 30% of the time. TCR sequences were mostly rare, though some public TCRs occurred in many donors.

PCR involved 60 Vbeta and 13 Jbeta primers. Profiling relied on immunoSEQ multiplex PCR, and the TCRdb table lists in-frame clones only, not all of them. The specimen's table records roughly 120,000 clones. The CDR3 has 14 amino acids. V lost 5 bases and J 3 bases, leaving 13 bases between the germline ends. Germline V gene sequence: CDR1 MDHEN, CDR2 SYDVKM. As to this clone: As yet, its antigen is unknown.

This chain links TRBV28 with TRBJ2-5; maybe TRBD1 (5 bases). The TCR comes from a man aged 35 to 55 in good health and CMV-seronegative. What was sequenced was PBMCs. CDR3 in amino acids: CASSIPAGKETQYF. In DNA, the CDR3 is TGTGCCAGCAGTATACCGGCAGGGAAAGAGACCCAGTACTTC.